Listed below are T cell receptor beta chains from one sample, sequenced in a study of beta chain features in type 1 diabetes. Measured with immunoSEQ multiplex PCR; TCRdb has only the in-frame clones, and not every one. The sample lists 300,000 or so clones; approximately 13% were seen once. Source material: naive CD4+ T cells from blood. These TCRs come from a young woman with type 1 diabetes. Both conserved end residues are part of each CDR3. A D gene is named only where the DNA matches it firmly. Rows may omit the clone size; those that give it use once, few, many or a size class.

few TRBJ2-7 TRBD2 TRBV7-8 TGTGCCAGCAGCGTAGGGACTAGCGGTTTCTACGAGCAGTACTTC CASSVGTSGFYEQYF
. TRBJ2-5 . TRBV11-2 TGTGCCACCCGGCGAGGAGAGACCCAGTACTTC CATRRGETQYF
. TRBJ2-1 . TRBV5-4 TGTGCCAGCAGCCGAGCGAGCGGAGCCTACAATGAGCAGTTCTTC CASSRASGAYNEQFF
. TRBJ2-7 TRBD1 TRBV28 TGTGCCAGCACCGAGGGGACAGGGATATACGAGCAGTACTTC CASTEGTGIYEQYF
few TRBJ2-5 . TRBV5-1 TGCGCCAGCAGCTCGATTCGTCGGGACCAAGAGACCCAGTACTTC CASSSIRRDQETQYF
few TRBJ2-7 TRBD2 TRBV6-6 TGTGCCAGCAGTTCGGGACTAGCTAAATACGAGCAGTACTTC CASSSGLAKYEQYF
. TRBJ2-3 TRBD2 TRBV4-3 TGCGCCAGCAGCCAAGGGCGGGGAGCGGGAGGGCGGGATACGCAGTATTTT CASSQGRGAGGRDTQYF
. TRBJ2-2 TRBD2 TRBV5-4 TGTGCCAGCAGCTTCTGGCTAGCGGGAGAAATTACCGGGGAGCTGTTTTTT CASSFWLAGEITGELFF
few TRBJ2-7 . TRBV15 TGTGCCACCGGCACAGGAAGTTCGATGAGTTACGAGCAGTACTTC CATGTGSSMSYEQYF
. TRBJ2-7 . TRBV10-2 TGCGCCAGCAGTCGGCGGGCTAGGGAGCAGTACTTC CASSRRAREQYF
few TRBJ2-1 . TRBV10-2 TGCGCCAGCAGAGGTGGGAGCGGGCGCAATGAGCAGTTCTTC CASRGGSGRNEQFF
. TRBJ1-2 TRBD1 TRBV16 TGTGCCAGCAGCCAATACCCGACAGGGATCACGGGTGGCTACACCTTC CASSQYPTGITGGYTF
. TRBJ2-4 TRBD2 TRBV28 TGTGCCAGCAGTTTTGCTAGCGGGAGAGGGTCGTTAGCCAAAAACATTCAGTACTTC CASSFASGRGSLAKNIQYF
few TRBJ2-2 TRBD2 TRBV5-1 TGCGCCAGCAGCTCGATGGTGTCCGGGAGGGCTAACACCGGGGAGCTGTTTTTT CASSSMVSGRANTGELFF
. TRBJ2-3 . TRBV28 TGTGCCAGCATGAGAGGGGGTAGCGATACGCAGTATTTT CASMRGGSDTQYF
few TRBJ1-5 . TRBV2 TGTGCCAGCAGTGACCCCCGCAGGGTAAGTCAGCCCCAGCATTTT CASSDPRRVSQPQHF
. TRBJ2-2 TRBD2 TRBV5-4 TGTGCCAGCAGCCTGGGACTAGCGAGGGACACCGGGGAGCTGTTTTTT CASSLGLARDTGELFF
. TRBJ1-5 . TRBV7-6 TGTGCCAGCAGCTTAGAGGGGCGGGGACAGCCCCAGCATTTT CASSLEGRGQPQHF
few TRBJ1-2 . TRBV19 TGTGCCAGTCGACTCAGGGAGGGGTATGGCTACACCTTC CASRLREGYGYTF
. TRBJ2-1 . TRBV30 TGTGCCTGGAGTGTATTGGCAGGGCGGGAGCAGTTCTTC CAWSVLAGREQFF
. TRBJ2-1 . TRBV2 TGTGCCAGCAGGGAAACCAGGGTAAGCTCCTACAATGAGCAGTTCTTC CASRETRVSSYNEQFF
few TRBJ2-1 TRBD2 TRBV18 TGTGCCAGCTCACCACAGGGACTACTTAATGTTGGGCAGTTCTTC CASSPQGLLNVGQFF
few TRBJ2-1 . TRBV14 TGTGCCAGCAGCCAACTAGGGGATAACAATGAGCAGTTCTTC CASSQLGDNNEQFF
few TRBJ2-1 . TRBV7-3 TGTGCCAGCAGGGGGGAGGCGGGTGAGCAGTTCTTC CASRGEAGEQFF
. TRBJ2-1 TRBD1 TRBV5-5 TGTGCCAGCAGCTTGGGACAGGGCTCCTACAATGAGCAGTTCTTC CASSLGQGSYNEQFF
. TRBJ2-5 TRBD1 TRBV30 TGTGCCTGGCGGACAGGGAAAGAGACCCAGTACTTC CAWRTGKETQYF
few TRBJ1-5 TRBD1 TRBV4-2 TGTGCCAGCAGCCAAGAGGGAGTCTTGACAGGGGGTCAGCCCCAGCATTTT CASSQEGVLTGGQPQHF
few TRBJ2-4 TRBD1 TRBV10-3 TGTGCCATCAGTGAGTCGGGACAGGGCGGGAACATTCAGTACTTC CAISESGQGGNIQYF
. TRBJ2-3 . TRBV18 TGTGCCAGCTCACCGGCCCGAGGGAGGGATACGCAGTATTTT CASSPARGRDTQYF
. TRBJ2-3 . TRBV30 TGTGCCTGGAGCGCCGGAGGTACGCAGTATTTT CAWSAGGTQYF
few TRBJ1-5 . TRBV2 TGTGCCAGCAGGAGGGTTGGTCAGCCCCAGCATTTT CASRRVGQPQHF
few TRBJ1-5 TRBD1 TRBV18 TGTGCCAGCTCACGAGGGGGCTTGGGCAATCAGCCCCAGCATTTT CASSRGGLGNQPQHF
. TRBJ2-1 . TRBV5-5 TGTGCCAGCAGCCCCGACTTTTACAATGAGCAGTTCTTC CASSPDFYNEQFF
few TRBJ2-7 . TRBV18 TGTGCCAGCTCACCGACACCCTACGAGCAGTACTTC CASSPTPYEQYF
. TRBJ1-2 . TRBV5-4 TGTGCCAGCAGCTTTTCCCCACAGCTAAACTATGGCTACACCTTC CASSFSPQLNYGYTF
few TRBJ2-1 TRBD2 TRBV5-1 TGCGCCAGCAGCCTCAGTGGGGCTCTAGCGGGGTACAATGAGCAGTTCTTC CASSLSGALAGYNEQFF
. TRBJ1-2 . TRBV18 TGTGCCAGCTCACCGTTCGACACCCGAGCTAGCTACACCTTC CASSPFDTRASYTF
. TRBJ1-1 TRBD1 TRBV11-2 TGTGCCAGCAGCTTACAGGGGGCTGGCACTGAAGCTTTCTTT CASSLQGAGTEAFF